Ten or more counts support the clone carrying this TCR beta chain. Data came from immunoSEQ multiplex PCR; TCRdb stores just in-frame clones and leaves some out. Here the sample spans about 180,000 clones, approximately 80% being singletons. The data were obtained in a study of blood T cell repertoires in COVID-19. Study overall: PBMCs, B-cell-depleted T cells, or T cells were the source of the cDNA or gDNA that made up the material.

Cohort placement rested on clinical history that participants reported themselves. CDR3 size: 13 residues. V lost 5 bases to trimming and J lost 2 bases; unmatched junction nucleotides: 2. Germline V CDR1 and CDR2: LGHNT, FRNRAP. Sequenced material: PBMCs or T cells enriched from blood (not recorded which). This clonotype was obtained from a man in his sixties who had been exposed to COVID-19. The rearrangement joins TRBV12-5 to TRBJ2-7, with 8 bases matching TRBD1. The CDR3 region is CASGRGQAYEQYF. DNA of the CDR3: TGTGCTAGTGGTAGGGGACAGGCCTACGAGCAGTACTTC.